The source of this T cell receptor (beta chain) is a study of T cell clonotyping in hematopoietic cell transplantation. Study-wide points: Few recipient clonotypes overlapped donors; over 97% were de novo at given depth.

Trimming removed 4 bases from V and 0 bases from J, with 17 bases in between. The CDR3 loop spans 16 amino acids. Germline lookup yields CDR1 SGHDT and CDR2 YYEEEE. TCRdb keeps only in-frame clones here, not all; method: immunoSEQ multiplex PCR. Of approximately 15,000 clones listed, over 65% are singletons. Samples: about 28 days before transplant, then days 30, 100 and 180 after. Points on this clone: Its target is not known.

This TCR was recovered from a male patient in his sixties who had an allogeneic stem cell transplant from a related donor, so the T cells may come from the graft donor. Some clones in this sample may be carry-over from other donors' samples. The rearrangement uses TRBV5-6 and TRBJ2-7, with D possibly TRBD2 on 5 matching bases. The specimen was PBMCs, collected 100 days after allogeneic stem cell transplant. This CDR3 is CASSPLGTRGSYEQYF. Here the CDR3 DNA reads TGTGCCAGCAGCCCCTTGGGCACTCGGGGCTCCTACGAGCAGTACTTC.